The text below deals with one T cell receptor beta chain. Its antigen remains undetermined. No base-level quality is on record; no much larger clone is a single base apart. The record originates from a study of shared clonotypes between healthy human individuals (TCRdb year 2020). For the study in its entirety: The cohort comprised a couple of women and a few men aged 18 to 49 years. Each donor's leukapheresis produced roughly between about 0.8 and 10 billion PBMCs. The study deeply sequenced blood TCR repertoires of several healthy adults to estimate repertoire size and the extent of clonotype sharing between individuals. For each donor, CD4 naive and CD4 memory were each run on three plates, CD8 naive on two plates, and CD8 memory on one plate. To increase sequencing depth and limit assay-specific biases, TCR repertoire library preparation and sequencing were carried out by different laboratories using diverse techniques.

What the authors observed across the whole study: Across four donors, roughly 5.4% of naive CD4, roughly 3.8% of naive CD8, under 2.5% of memory CD4, and around 0.4% of memory CD8 clonotypes were shared. Pairwise subsampling led to the expectation that sequencing depth would affect the degree of clonotype sharing among donors. Because the study included a small number of donors, the genetic and exposure-history diversity represented was limited. Naive subsets generally had larger estimated clonotype richness than memory subsets. Incomplete sequencing was indicated by rarefaction of sorted-subset datasets, despite the large sequencing depth. Sampling was restricted to blood, and TCR repertoires in tissue are likely to differ from TCR repertoires in blood. Clonotypes shared by all four sorted-subset donors showed higher generation probabilities than non-shared clonotypes.

Using the deep immunoSEQ assay, multiplex PCR amplified TCR CDR3 regions from genomic DNA. For each cell subset, the extracted genomic DNA was distributed evenly across all wells of several immunoSEQ 96-well plates, and each plate served as one replicate. For sorted subsets, roughly 190 ng of genomic DNA, equivalent to 25,000 to 35,000 T cell genomes, went into each replicate PCR. The purified libraries were quantified using a Qubit 3.0 fluorometer, sized with a Bioanalyzer 2100, and then quantified again using the KAPA Library Quantification kit. Every immunoSEQ 96-well plate was sequenced on a separate single-read 150-cycle Illumina NextSeq 550 flow cell. As for how the authors treated the data: Because only junctional sequences without quality scores were contained in the immunoSEQ output, filtering matching that applied to full-length reads could not be performed. Sequences were annotated with PyIR, a Python wrapper for IgBLAST v1.9, using IMGT germline references to assign V/J genes and CDR3. Reads were filtered out if the reads had weak V/J assignments (E-value above 1e-6), no CDR3, stop codons, out-of-frame junctions, or ambiguous translated residues. V3J clonotypes were defined as sequences sharing an identical inferred V gene, J gene, and CDR3 amino acid sequence. To compute the percentage overlap between repertoires, the number of shared unique clonotypes was divided by the size of the smaller repertoire. Three approaches were used to assess repertoire richness: RTK rarefaction, the Chao1 estimator, and Recon v2.1 estimates of unobserved clonotypes. Generation probabilities were computed with OLGA for all TCRbeta clonotypes obtained by the gDNA method from several donors. In its TCRdb copy, this immuneACCESS table keeps in-frame sequences only and misses some clones. Where compared with another copy, unresolved V genes explain less than half of these, and the others have no known cause. That table furnishes V, J and clone size, whereas the DNA furnished D and trimming. The sample data list about 1 million clones, and around 76% of these were observed just once. The biggest ten clones account for about 1.5% of the sample.

The donors were healthy, HIV-negative adults with no recently reported acute infections or vaccinations. Every donor was a Caucasian adult residing in Nashville, Tennessee, USA. CD4+ T cells were enriched by magnetic negative selection; naive cells were then positively selected on CD45RA, and the negative fraction formed the memory subset. Blood was obtained by leukapheresis, after which PBMCs were separated by Ficoll-Histopaque density gradient centrifugation and cryopreserved in liquid nitrogen vapor phase. Analytical flow cytometry was used to check the purity and quantity of each magnetically sorted T cell population. Genomic DNA was isolated from every sorted fraction and measured by UV absorbance on a Nanodrop 2000c. Sequencing used memory CD4+ T cells sorted from blood. The label giving this sample's cell subset or site can be read as: CD45RA-negative fraction. This TCR was recovered from a man aged 18 to 30 in good health.

The DNA is as follows: TGTGCCAGCAGTAACGGACGGAGTGAAGCTTTCTTT. It codes for CASSNGRSEAFF. This sequence uses TRBV2 and TRBJ1-1, with the D segment identity uncertain. A distance of 11 bases separates the germline ends of V and J, which lose 5 bases and 7 bases respectively. CDR1 and CDR2, per the germline V gene, are SNHLY and FYNNEI. The CDR3 numbers 12 residues from cysteine through phenylalanine. Only CDR3 DNA is held: 36 bases, read in frame from base 1. The entire variable domain, with the stretches around the CDR3 drawn from the reference TRBV2 and TRBJ1-1 proteins, is EPEVTQTPSHQVTQMGQEVILRCVPISNHLYFYWYRQILGQKVEFLVSFYNNEISEKSEIFDDQFSVERPDGSNFTLKIRSTKLEDSAMYFCASSNGRSEAFFGQGTRLTVV.